The 20 T cell receptor beta chains below all came from one sample that was sequenced in a study of cytomegalovirus exposure and HLA in healthy donors. The data were produced by immunoSEQ multiplex PCR, yet TCRdb's version contains in-frame clones alone and is incomplete. The sample consists of roughly 150,000 clones, 86% of them appearing once. The sequenced material came from PBMCs. Source of these receptors: a woman between 18 and 29 years old in good health and CMV-seronegative.

V usage is TRBV12-5 and J usage is TRBJ2-3, with 10 bases lining up with TRBD2. This CDR3 comprises 16 residues. Germline CDR1 and CDR2: LGHNT and FRNRAP. V shed 4 bases, J shed 4 bases, and the junction held 8 bases outside the gene matches. The CDR3 region is CASGSISAGGPDTQYF. In DNA, the CDR3 is TGTGCTAGTGGTTCCATCTCAGCGGGGGGGCCAGATACGCAGTATTTT.

The chain is built from TRBV29-1 and TRBJ1-4; no definite D call. Trimming removed 2 bases from V and 15 bases from J, with 13 bases in between. Germline lookup yields CDR1 SQVTM and CDR2 ANQGSEA. This CDR3 spans 11 amino acids. CDR3 amino acids: CSVESYSRVFF. CDR3 in DNA: TGCAGCGTTGAATCATACAGCCGCGTGTTTTTT.

V usage is TRBV18 and J usage is TRBJ1-2; TRBD1 agrees at 9 bases. The CDR3 extends over 16 amino acids. The V and J ends lost 1 base and 8 bases, in that order; junction bases with no gene match: 11. Germline values: CDR1 KGHSH, CDR2 LQKENI. DNA for the CDR3: TGTGCCAGCTCACCACGGACCCGGGACAGGGAGAGGGGCTACACCTTC. This translates into CASSPRTRDRERGYTF. Full variable domain (rest looked up from reference TRBV18 and TRBJ1-2): NAGVMQNPRHLVRRRGQEARLRCSPMKGHSHVYWYRQLPEEGLKFMVYLQKENIIDESGMPKERFSAEFPKEGPSILRIQQVVRGDSAAYFCASSPRTRDRERGYTFGSGTRLTVV.

The chain links TRBV5-1 to TRBJ2-3; 11 bases are a match to TRBD1. V trimming: 4 bases; J trimming: 5 bases; junction bases outside the gene matches: 6. Germline assignment: CDR1 SGHRS and CDR2 YFSETQ. The CDR3 runs to 15 residues. In nucleotides, the CDR3 is TGCGCCAGCAGCGCGGGACAGGGGGAGGTAGATACGCAGTATTTT. This sequence encodes CASSAGQGEVDTQYF.

V usage is TRBV7-2 and J usage is TRBJ2-7; 7 nucleotides agree with TRBD2. Unmatched junction bases numbered 6, after V lost 2 bases and J lost 2 bases. The CDR3 has 15 amino acids. In germline, CDR1 is SGHTA, CDR2 FQGNSA. The CDR3 reads CASSLQGGDPYEQYF. The CDR3 bases are TGTGCCAGCAGCTTACAGGGAGGGGATCCCTACGAGCAGTACTTC.

The chain joins TRBV7-8 to TRBJ2-2; D remains unclear. The V end lost 2 bases, the J end lost 6 bases, and 16 bases lay between the germline ends. Germline CDR1 and CDR2: SGHVS and FQNEAQ. CDR3 size: 16 residues. The CDR3 coding sequence is TGTGCCAGCAGCTTATGGCTTCCTACAGACCCCGGGGAGCTGTTTTTT. It translates to CASSLWLPTDPGELFF.

The count of this clone is one. This chain links TRBV18 with TRBJ2-7, with 8 positions matching TRBD1. V gave up 6 bases and J gave up 4 bases; unmatched junction bases: 11. The CDR3 runs to 15 residues. Germline assignment: CDR1 KGHSH and CDR2 LQKENI. Written as DNA, the CDR3 is TGTGCCAGCTCCCCAGGGGCAGGGGGCAAGTACGAGCAGTACTTC. It translates to CASSPGAGGKYEQYF.

V usage is TRBV29-1 and J usage is TRBJ1-1, with D possibly TRBD1 on 5 matching bases. This CDR3 comprises 15 residues. V lost 4 bases and J 0 bases, leaving 15 bases between the germline ends. Per the germline V gene, CDR1 is SQVTM and CDR2 is ANQGSEA. In DNA form, the CDR3 reads TGCAGCGTTGTCCGAACTGACAGACTGAACACTGAAGCTTTCTTT. This codes for CSVVRTDRLNTEAFF.

DNA for the CDR3: TGCGCCAGCAGCCCCGTTCCCACTGGGAGGGAGACCCAGTACTTC. This codes for CASSPVPTGRETQYF. The chain carries TRBV4-1 and TRBJ2-5; possibly TRBD2 for D (6 bases). From germline, CDR1 is MGHRA and CDR2 YSYEKL. The CDR3 is made up of 15 amino acids. Trimming stripped 4 bases from V and 5 bases from J, with 17 bases between.

This sequence joins TRBV6-5 and TRBJ1-3; 7 bases are a match to TRBD1. Germline V gene lookup returns CDR1 MNHEY and CDR2 SVGAGI. J lost 2 bases, V lost 0 bases, and 4 bases had no gene match. This CDR3 spans 16 amino acids. The CDR3 nucleotides read TGTGCCAGCAGTTACTCGAAAAGGGGGCCTGGAAACACCATATATTTT. It codes for CASSYSKRGPGNTIYF.

This clone was seen once. CDR3: CASSQSMEQPQHF. The CDR3 DNA sequence: TGCGCCAGCAGCCAATCCATGGAGCAGCCCCAGCATTTT. The rearrangement links TRBV4-1 to TRBJ1-5; D is uncertain. Looked up from germline, CDR1 is MGHRA and CDR2 is YSYEKL. Trimming cost V 2 bases and J 7 bases, with 9 bases left between them. The CDR3 loop spans 13 amino acids.

The rearrangement links TRBV7-9 to TRBJ2-3; the D gene is possibly TRBD2 (5 bases). The V gene lost 0 bases and the J gene lost 3 bases, with 16 bases spanning the gap. The CDR3 extends over 17 amino acids. CDR1 is SEHNR, CDR2 FQNEAQ, per germline (reference sequence). CDR3 DNA: TGTGCCAGCAGCTTAGCGCGGCGGGCGGAACTGACAGATACGCAGTATTTT. Translated, it gives CASSLARRAELTDTQYF.

V gene TRBV29-1 combines with J gene TRBJ1-2; TRBD1 matches 8 bases. Trimming cost V 7 bases and J 0 bases; bases outside gene matches: 7. The CDR3 loop spans 14 amino acids. CDR1 is SQVTM and CDR2 is ANQGSEA in the germline V gene. In DNA form, the CDR3 reads TGCAGCGCCGATACAGGGGGGTCTAACTATGGCTACACCTTC. It specifies CSADTGGSNYGYTF.

The rearrangement uses TRBV19 and TRBJ2-7; 10 bases map to TRBD1. CDR1 LNHDA and CDR2 SQIVND come from the germline V gene (reference sequence). The CDR3 is 17 residues long. V lost 6 bases and J lost 6; bases outside the gene matches: 17. As DNA, the CDR3 is TGTGCCAGTAGCATGCAAGGATGGGACAGGGGATCTAGCGAGCAGTACTTC. Amino acid sequence: CASSMQGWDRGSSEQYF.

This chain links TRBV6-6 with TRBJ2-5; tentatively, D is TRBD2 (6 bases). Per germline, CDR1 MNHNY and CDR2 SVGAGI (reference sequence). The CDR3 runs to 14 residues. Trimming left V 8 bases short and J 5 bases short, with 18 bases between. As DNA, the CDR3 is TGTGCCAGCGGATCTCCACGAGGAGGGGAGACCCAGTACTTC. It translates to CASGSPRGGETQYF.

The V and J genes are TRBV7-9 and TRBJ1-1; D gene ambiguous. Germline CDR1 and CDR2: SEHNR and FQNEAQ (reference sequence). Trimming removed 5 bases from V and 8 bases from J, with 9 bases in between. The CDR3 runs to 11 residues. The CDR3 sequence: CASSPTVEAFF. The CDR3 region has the DNA TGTGCCAGCAGCCCCACAGTCGAAGCTTTCTTT.

This clone was seen a single time. The genes are TRBV28 and TRBJ1-5; the match to TRBD1 covers 8 bases. V was pared by 0 bases and J by 3 bases, with 10 bases of the junction left unmatched. CDR3 size: 18 residues. CDR1 and CDR2 from the germline V gene are MDHEN and SYDVKM. In DNA, the CDR3 is TGTGCCAGCAGTTTATGGTGGACGGGACAGGTAACCAATCAGCCCCAGCATTTT. This gives the protein CASSLWWTGQVTNQPQHF.

V gene TRBV6-5 combines with J gene TRBJ2-5; 8 positions match TRBD1. Germline V gives CDR1 MNHEY, CDR2 SVGAGI. With V trimmed by 4 bases and J by 4 bases, 8 bases remained unmatched. There are 15 residues in the CDR3. The CDR3 DNA reads TGTGCCAGCAGTTCAGGGGGCAGACCTGGAGAGACCCAGTACTTC. Protein sequence: CASSSGGRPGETQYF.

The V call is TRBV10-2, the J call TRBJ2-1, with 10 bases identical to TRBD1. The CDR3 contains 14 residues. V trimming: 8 bases; J trimming: 4 bases; junction bases outside the gene matches: 5. CDR1 WSHSY and CDR2 SAAADI come from the germline V gene. CDR3 sequence reads: CASSTGGRYNEQFF. The CDR3 bases are TGCGCCAGCTCGACAGGGGGCAGGTACAATGAGCAGTTCTTC.

This chain connects TRBV19 to TRBJ2-5, with D unresolved. The CDR3 totals 13 residues. Per germline, CDR1 LNHDA and CDR2 SQIVND (reference sequence). Deletions cut 6 bases from V and 2 bases from J, with 10 bases between. The DNA of the CDR3 is TGTGCCAGTAGGTTGAGGTCTCAAGAGACCCAGTACTTC. Protein product: CASRLRSQETQYF.